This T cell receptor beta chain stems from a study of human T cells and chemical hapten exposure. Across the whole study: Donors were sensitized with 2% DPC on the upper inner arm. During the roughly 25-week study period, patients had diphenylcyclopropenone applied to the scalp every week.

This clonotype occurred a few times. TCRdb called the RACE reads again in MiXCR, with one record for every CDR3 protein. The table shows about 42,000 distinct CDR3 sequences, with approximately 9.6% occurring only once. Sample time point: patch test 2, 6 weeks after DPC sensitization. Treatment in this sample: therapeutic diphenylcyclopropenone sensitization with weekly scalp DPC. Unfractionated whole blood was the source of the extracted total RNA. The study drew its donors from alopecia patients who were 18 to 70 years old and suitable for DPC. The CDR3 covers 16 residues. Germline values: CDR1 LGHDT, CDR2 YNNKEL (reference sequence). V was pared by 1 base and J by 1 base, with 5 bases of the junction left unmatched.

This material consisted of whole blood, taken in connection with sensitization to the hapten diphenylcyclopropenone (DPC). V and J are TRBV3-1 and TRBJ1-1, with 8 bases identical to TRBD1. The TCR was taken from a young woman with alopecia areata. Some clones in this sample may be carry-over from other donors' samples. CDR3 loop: CASSQAGGTGNTEAFF. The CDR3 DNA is TGTGCCAGCAGCCAAGCAGGGGGGACAGGGAACACTGAAGCTTTCTTT.